These 6 T cell receptor beta chains originate from one sample sequenced in a study of blood T cell repertoires in COVID-19. Assay: immunoSEQ multiplex PCR; the TCRdb copy retains only in-frame clones and omits some. The sample lists over 85,000 clones; around 90% were seen once. The source material was peripheral blood. These receptors were taken from a male donor with acute or convalescent COVID-19.

Only a few counts were recorded for this clone. The chain combines TRBV24-1 with TRBJ1-1; a weak D match, TRBD1 (5 bases). The ends were cut back, 7 bases at V and 4 bases at J, with 12 bases in the middle. This CDR3 is built from 13 residues. In germline, CDR1 is KGHDR, CDR2 SFDVKD. The CDR3: CATSVQGGTEAFF. As DNA, the CDR3 is TGTGCCACCAGCGTCCAGGGTGGCACTGAAGCTTTCTTT.

CDR3 in amino acids: CASSEAGGGSGTEAFF. Written as DNA, the CDR3 is TGTGCCAGCAGTGAAGCCGGTGGGGGAAGCGGGACTGAAGCTTTCTTT. The J gene is TRBJ1-1, the V gene TRBV2; D is perhaps TRBD1 (5 bases). The germline gives CDR1 SNHLY, CDR2 FYNNEI. The CDR3 runs 16 residues. Trimming pared 0 bases from V and 5 bases from J, leaving 16 bases between.

V is TRBV5-1 and J is TRBJ2-1; 11 positions agree with TRBD2. Trimming took 0 bases from V and 7 from J; bases not matched to a gene: 3. Germline CDR1 is SGHRS and CDR2 is YFSETQ. The CDR3 is 15 amino acids. The CDR3 region is CASSLAASGGNEQFF. CDR3 in DNA: TGCGCCAGCAGCTTGGCGGCTAGCGGGGGGAATGAGCAGTTCTTC.

The V gene is TRBV14, the J gene TRBJ2-7; 7 nucleotides line up with TRBD1. The CDR3 spans 14 residues. Germline values: CDR1 SGHDN, CDR2 FVKESK. V trimming: 4 bases; J trimming: 7 bases; junction bases outside the gene matches: 10. CDR3 in amino acids: CASSLPGTVIEQYF. DNA for the CDR3: TGTGCCAGCAGCCTTCCCGGGACAGTGATAGAGCAGTACTTC.

The chain carries TRBV7-2 and TRBJ2-3; the match to TRBD2 covers 8 bases. Germline CDR1 and CDR2: SGHTA and FQGNSA. The CDR3 totals 16 residues. V was clipped by 5 bases and J by 0 bases; unmatched bases: 7. CDR3 bases: TGTGCCAGCAGCGCAGCGGGGGCCCCCAGCACAGATACGCAGTATTTT. It yields the protein CASSAAGAPSTDTQYF.

V gene TRBV6-5 combines with J gene TRBJ1-1, with 9 bases that match TRBD1. Trimming removed 6 bases from V and 2 bases from J; junction bases left unmatched: 4. This CDR3 region has 14 residues. The germline V gene has CDR1 MNHEY and CDR2 SVGAGI. CDR3 amino acids: CASRGGQGNTEAFF. CDR3 sequence (DNA): TGTGCCAGCAGAGGGGGACAGGGTAACACTGAAGCTTTCTTT.